The 21 T cell receptor beta chains given below trace back to one sample, sequenced in a study of blood T cells in healthy people across ages. A second PCR, run for roughly 6 to 11 cycles, used a sample-barcoded 5' primer plus a J-beta primer mix. Each CDR3 protein gets one entry after TCRdb re-called the 5' RACE reads with MiXCR. The table records roughly 700,000 distinct CDR3 sequences, 45% to 50% of them present only once. The sequenced sample was blood. Source of these receptors: a woman aged 55-75 years in good health.

This clonotype was recorded at least ten times. The chain joins TRBV7-2 to TRBJ2-3, with 12 bases aligning to TRBD2. CDR1 is SGHTA and CDR2 is FQGNSA in the germline V gene. V was pared by 8 bases and J by 3 bases, with 6 bases of the junction left unmatched. The CDR3 is made up of 15 amino acids. The CDR3 DNA is TGTGCCAGCGGGCTAGCGGGAGGGCCGACAGATACGCAGTATTTT. Its translation: CASGLAGGPTDTQYF.

This clonotype has a handful of counts. The J gene is TRBJ2-1, the V gene TRBV7-2; no firm D call. The CDR3 is 14 residues long. Germline V gene data show CDR1 as SGHTA and CDR2 as FQGNSA. V was trimmed by 4 bases and J by 1 base, leaving 8 bases between them. The chain's CDR3 is CASSWPLSYNEQFF. The CDR3 DNA is TGTGCCAGCAGCTGGCCACTTTCCTACAATGAGCAGTTCTTC.

This clonotype was counted at least ten times. CDR3 in amino acids: CALKQSTGGLTGELFF. DNA for the CDR3: TGTGCCCTCAAACAGTCGACAGGGGGCTTAACCGGGGAGCTGTTTTTT. This sequence joins TRBV7-9 and TRBJ2-2; 10 bases fit TRBD1. From germline, CDR1 is SEHNR and CDR2 FQNEAQ (reference sequence). J was trimmed by 5 bases and V by 11 bases; bases with no gene match: 14. This CDR3 comprises 16 residues.

This clonotype was counted many times. V gene TRBV29-1 combines with J gene TRBJ2-1; D is perhaps TRBD2 (6 bases). Germline-derived CDR1 and CDR2 are SQVTM and ANQGSEA. The CDR3 is 14 residues long. V lost 2 bases and J lost 5, with 13 bases in between. CDR3 coding DNA: TGCAGCGTTGAACGGGGGAATCTCAACAATGAGCAGTTCTTC. Protein: CSVERGNLNNEQFF.

The V call is TRBV20-1, the J call TRBJ2-1; D remains unclear. CDR3 length: 13 amino acids. From germline, CDR1 is DFQATT and CDR2 SNEGSKA (reference sequence). V was trimmed by 8 bases and J by 3 bases, leaving 14 bases between them. CDR3 nucleotide sequence: TGCAGTTCGGAAACCCCTTTCTACAATGAGCAGTTCTTC. This encodes CSSETPFYNEQFF.

This clonotype was seen only a few times. This chain connects TRBV21-1 to TRBJ2-7; TRBD1 is taken as the D call from the table, unchecked against the DNA. TRBV21-1 is a documented pseudogene. The CDR3 covers 13 residues. The CDR3 sequence is CASSRDRLYEQYF. The DNA for the CDR3 is TGTGCCAGCAGCAGGGACAGGTTGTACGAGCAGTACTTC.

The V gene is TRBV20-1, the J gene TRBJ2-4; 9 bases map to TRBD2. Germline V gene sequence: CDR1 DFQATT, CDR2 SNEGSKA (reference sequence). V gave up 2 bases and J gave up 6 bases; unmatched junction bases: 5. CDR3 size: 14 residues. CDR3 nucleotides: TGCAGTGCTAGAAATAGCGGGAGTGGAAACATTCAGTACTTC. It codes for CSARNSGSGNIQYF.

This clonotype was detected only a few times. The genes are TRBV5-1 and TRBJ2-4; the D is unclear. The end of the DNA is better explained by TRBJ2-7, so the J call may be wrong. The CDR3 runs 14 residues. Germline-derived CDR1 and CDR2 are SGHRS and YFSETQ. DNA for the CDR3: TGCGCCAGCAGCTTGGGGCCGAGTTCAATCGAGCAGTACTTC. It is translated as CASSLGPSSIEQYF.

This chain connects TRBV7-2 to TRBJ2-5; 8 bases are a match to TRBD2. Germline CDR1 and CDR2: SGHTA and FQGNSA. Trimming took 4 bases from V and 0 from J; bases not matched to a gene: 7. The CDR3 covers 16 residues. The CDR3 region has the DNA TGTGCCAGCAGCTCTTTAGCGGGAAGGCACCAAGAGACCCAGTACTTC. Translation: CASSSLAGRHQETQYF.

The V and J genes are TRBV7-2 and TRBJ2-7, with TRBD2 identical over 7 bases. This CDR3 region has 15 residues. CDR1 and CDR2 (germline): SGHTA, FQGNSA. Trimming removed 4 bases from V and 7 bases from J; junction bases left unmatched: 13. CDR3 sequence (DNA): TGTGCCAGCAGCTCGAGCGGGGACCTAAACAATGAGCAGTACTTC. Its protein is CASSSSGDLNNEQYF.

This clonotype showed up just once. The rearrangement links TRBV6-6 to TRBJ1-1, with D unresolved. V was pared by 6 bases and J by 6 bases, with 14 bases between. In germline, CDR1 is MNHNY, CDR2 SVGAGI (reference sequence). The CDR3 is 13 residues long. The CDR3 DNA reads TGTGCCAGCAGCCCACGATTGGAGGCTGAAGCTTTCTTT. Encoded protein: CASSPRLEAEAFF.

The V gene is TRBV7-2, the J gene TRBJ2-5; 8 bases match TRBD2. V lost 5 bases and J lost 5; bases outside the gene matches: 10. This CDR3 comprises 15 residues. Germline CDR1 SGHTA, CDR2 FQGNSA. The CDR3 region has the DNA TGTGCCAGCAGCCTGAGCGGGAGCTCCGGGGAGACCCAGTACTTC. It is translated as CASSLSGSSGETQYF.

This chain uses TRBV20-1 with TRBJ1-2; TRBD1 aligns across 10 bases. Germline trimming cut 4 bases from V and 4 bases from J; bases unmatched to any gene: 12. The CDR3 is 16 residues long. Germline V gives CDR1 DFQATT, CDR2 SNEGSKA (reference sequence). CDR3 nucleotides: TGCAGTGCTAATACCCGGGACAGGGGACTCCCCTATGGCTACACCTTC. This gives the protein CSANTRDRGLPYGYTF.

The chain carries TRBV2 and TRBJ1-2; maybe TRBD1 (6 bases). From germline, CDR1 is SNHLY and CDR2 FYNNEI. Trimming removed 7 bases from V and 6 bases from J, with 18 bases in between. This CDR3 region has 14 residues. As DNA, the CDR3 is TGTGCCAGCACCACAGGGTTGTCGTGGGATGGCTACACCTTC. This sequence encodes CASTTGLSWDGYTF.

The rearrangement joins TRBV6-2 or TRBV6-3 to TRBJ1-5; possibly TRBD1 for D (5 bases). Germline V gene lookup returns CDR1 MNHEY and CDR2 SVGEGT. V was trimmed by 0 bases and J by 15 bases, leaving 15 bases between them. The CDR3 length is 13 residues. The CDR3 DNA reads as TGTGCCAGCAGTTACTCGAGGGAAACGAGGGGGCATTTT. This codes for CASSYSRETRGHF.

This clonotype has just a few counts. J is TRBJ2-7 and V is TRBV28; D gene ambiguous. Looked up from germline, CDR1 is MDHEN and CDR2 is SYDVKM. V shed 1 base and J shed 4 bases, with 23 bases lying between them. The CDR3 consists of 18 residues. CDR3 residues: CASSLSTISPIRQYEQYF. The CDR3 DNA reads TGTGCCAGCAGTTTATCTACCATAAGCCCCATAAGACAATACGAGCAGTACTTC.

As regards this clonotype: At one end, the junction sequence differs from germline, possibly due to a read error. The rearrangement uses TRBV20-1 and TRBJ2-3; TRBD1 or TRBD2 may be the D gene (5 bases each). Per the germline V gene, CDR1 is DFQATT and CDR2 is SNEGSKA (reference sequence). The CDR3 totals 15 residues. As DNA, the CDR3 is TGCAGTGCTGGAGATGGGGGTTTCTCCACAGATACGCAGTATTTT. Translation: CSAGDGGFSTDTQYF.

Details on this clonotype: This could be a read error, since a much larger clone is one nucleotide away. The rearrangement uses TRBV20-1 and TRBJ2-7; D gene uncertain. There are 12 residues in the CDR3. Germline V gene data show CDR1 as DFQATT and CDR2 as SNEGSKA (reference sequence). CDR3 in amino acids: CSAPRNSFEQYF. The CDR3 nucleotides are TGCAGTGCTCCTCGCAACTCCTTCGAGCAGTACTTC.

This clonotype turned up a few times. The rearrangement uses TRBV29-1 and TRBJ2-7, with D perhaps TRBD2 (7 bases). This CDR3 is 15 amino acids long. Trimming took off 4 bases at V and 4 bases at J, with 20 bases between the two ends. Germline loops: CDR1 SQVTM, CDR2 ANQGSEA. CDR3 sequence: CSVGGGSGGGYEQYF. The CDR3 DNA is TGCAGCGTTGGGGGGGGCTCGGGAGGAGGATACGAGCAGTACTTC.

In this sample, this clonotype turned up a few times. The chain is built from TRBV9 and TRBJ2-5; TRBD1 matches 8 bases. V trimming: 0 bases; J trimming: 5 bases; junction bases outside the gene matches: 6. CDR3 size: 15 residues. Germline V lookup: CDR1 SGDLS, CDR2 YYNGEE. This CDR3 reads CASSVGQGASETQYF. The CDR3 nucleotides read TGTGCCAGCAGCGTAGGCCAGGGGGCTAGCGAGACCCAGTACTTC.

This clonotype came up a few times. V usage is TRBV7-9 and J usage is TRBJ2-7; tentative D call: TRBD2 (5 bases). The CDR3 is 13 amino acids. Trimming took off 6 bases at V and 2 bases at J, with 11 bases between the two ends. CDR1 is SEHNR and CDR2 is FQNEAQ in the germline V gene (reference sequence). CDR3 region: CASRSGSTYEQYF. CDR3 DNA: TGTGCCAGCAGGAGCGGTTCCACCTACGAGCAGTACTTC.